This TCR beta chain was captured by sequencing in a study of a mutant IDH1 vaccine in newly diagnosed glioma. Time point denoted: week 47, end of study. Topical imiquimod accompanied each vaccine dose, which consisted of 300 ug of mutant IDH1 20-mer peptide. On this clone: What it recognizes is unknown.

The protocol was immunoSEQ multiplex PCR, while the TCRdb copy is restricted to in-frame clones and leaves out a portion. The sample has under 45,000 clones; approximately 86% are singletons. This TCR was recovered from a man between 18 and 29 years old with glioma. Some clones in this sample may be carry-over from other donors' samples. This sample comprised PBMCs, obtained from a glioma patient whose treatment included an IDH1 peptide vaccine.

The CDR3 protein is CASSSGIRHTEAFF. The CDR3, as DNA: TGCGCCAGCAGCTCTGGGATACGGCACACTGAAGCTTTCTTT. The chain couples TRBV5-1 to TRBJ1-1; D gene uncertain. Deletions cut 3 bases from V and 3 bases from J, with 12 bases between. CDR3 size: 14 residues. Germline V gene lookup returns CDR1 SGHRS and CDR2 YFSETQ.